Listed below are T cell receptor beta chains from one sample, sequenced in a study of cytomegalovirus exposure and HLA in healthy donors. Sequencing used immunoSEQ multiplex PCR; TCRdb keeps in-frame clones, though not all of them. The table has some 200,000 clones, about 80% seen once; the top ten hold approximately 0.62%. The sequenced material came from PBMCs. All receptors derive from a woman between 40 and 50 years old in good health and CMV-seronegative. The CDR3 runs from the conserved cysteine through the conserved F or W. Fields, in order: clone size, V gene, D gene, J gene, CDR3 protein, CDR3 DNA. D genes are given only for firm matches. The size field is filled for only some rows; it gives once, few, many or a size class.

-,TRBV2,-,TRBJ1-2,CASSNNPPRGYTF,TGTGCCAGCTCAAACAACCCGCCCCGTGGCTACACCTTC
few,TRBV5-1,-,TRBJ1-5,CASSLDGSASNQPQHF,TGCGCCAGCAGCCTTGACGGGTCTGCCTCCAATCAGCCCCAGCATTTT
once,TRBV28,-,TRBJ2-7,CASSFSRVDYEQYF,TGTGCCAGCAGTTTTAGCCGGGTGGACTACGAGCAGTACTTC
-,TRBV6-1,-,TRBJ2-1,CASSENPAGEQFF,TGTGCCAGCAGTGAAAACCCTGCGGGAGAGCAGTTCTTC
-,TRBV29-1,TRBD1,TRBJ2-7,CSDGTGQNYEQYF,TGCAGCGACGGGACAGGGCAGAACTACGAGCAGTACTTC
-,TRBV30,-,TRBJ2-7,CAWSAGINYEQYF,TGTGCCTGGAGTGCGGGGATCAACTACGAGCAGTACTTC
-,TRBV13,TRBD1,TRBJ1-2,CASSLGRDRAGYGYTF,TGTGCCAGCAGCTTAGGCCGAGACAGGGCCGGCTATGGCTACACCTTC
-,TRBV13,TRBD1,TRBJ1-2,CASSLVLGRGPSGYTF,TGTGCCAGCAGCTTAGTGCTCGGCAGGGGGCCGTCTGGCTACACCTTC
-,TRBV28,TRBD1,TRBJ2-2,CASSTGTGGSWELFF,TGTGCCAGCAGTACAGGGACAGGTGGTTCTTGGGAGCTGTTTTTT
-,TRBV14,-,TRBJ2-3,CASSINIADTQYF,TGTGCCAGCAGCATTAACATTGCAGATACGCAGTATTTT
-,TRBV28,-,TRBJ2-1,CASTSPGSEQFF,TGTGCCAGCACCTCCCCCGGGAGTGAGCAGTTCTTC
-,TRBV19,-,TRBJ1-5,CATNQGSVNQPQHF,TGTGCCACTAATCAGGGTTCTGTTAATCAGCCCCAGCATTTT
-,TRBV6-1,TRBD2,TRBJ2-1,CASSERAGGRNEQFF,TGTGCCAGCAGTGAAAGGGCGGGGGGTAGGAATGAGCAGTTCTTC
-,TRBV5-5,TRBD1,TRBJ1-1,CASTPDRATEAFF,TGTGCCAGCACCCCTGACAGGGCTACTGAAGCTTTCTTT
-,TRBV11-2,-,TRBJ1-4,CASSLERGLNEKLFF,TGTGCCAGCAGCTTAGAAAGGGGCCTTAATGAAAAACTGTTTTTT
once,TRBV5-4,TRBD2,TRBJ2-3,CATLAGGPGSADTQYF,TGTGCCACCCTCGCGGGGGGGCCAGGTTCCGCAGATACGCAGTATTTT
-,TRBV4-1,-,TRBJ2-7,CASSQGLTLAVSGSYEQYF,TGCGCCAGCAGCCAAGGTTTAACTTTGGCGGTCTCGGGATCCTACGAGCAGTACTTC
once,TRBV15,-,TRBJ1-5,CATSTKQGRGQPQHF,TGTGCCACCAGCACCAAACAGGGAAGGGGACAGCCCCAGCATTTT
-,TRBV19,-,TRBJ1-6,CASSIQASPLHF,TGTGCCAGTAGTATCCAGGCATCACCCCTCCACTTT
-,TRBV6-5,TRBD1,TRBJ2-7,CASSVGQGSYEQYF,TGTGCCAGCAGCGTCGGACAGGGGAGTTACGAGCAGTACTTC
-,TRBV10-2,-,TRBJ2-1,CASSEGVREFF,TGCGCCAGCAGTGAGGGGGTGAGGGAGTTCTTC
-,TRBV10-1,TRBD2,TRBJ2-3,CASSDFWTETSGGPTDTQYF,TGCGCCAGCAGTGATTTTTGGACAGAGACTAGCGGGGGGCCCACAGATACGCAGTATTTT
-,TRBV11-3,-,TRBJ1-2,CASSALGEENYGYTF,TGTGCCAGCAGCGCCCTAGGGGAGGAGAACTATGGCTACACCTTC
-,TRBV2,TRBD1,TRBJ2-7,CASSNRGQSYEQYF,TGTGCCAGCAGTAACAGGGGGCAGTCCTACGAGCAGTACTTC
-,TRBV30,-,TRBJ1-3,CAWSSRPPSSGNTIYF,TGTGCCTGGAGCTCCCGCCCTCCGAGCTCTGGAAACACCATATATTTT
-,TRBV28,-,TRBJ1-2,CASSLASPGGYTF,TGTGCCAGCAGTTTAGCCTCCCCGGGTGGCTACACCTTC